This TCR beta chain was documented in a study of tumor-infiltrating lymphocytes in primary liver carcinoma. Whole-study results and caveats: Tumor-blood pairs (like tumor-adjacent pairs) overlapped less than tumor region pairs did. Representation across all five tumor regions was limited to only about 7-25% of top clones.

With respect to this clonotype: What it binds is unknown. Its ends do not fully match the called genes, so a read error is possible.

Synthesis of TCR beta cDNA was carried out from about 0.55 ug total RNA with a constant-region primer. Sequencing libraries for TCR beta derived from three nested multiplex PCR rounds that used slightly modified ARM-PCR. TRBV1-TRBV30 forward and Cbeta reverse primers drove the first two roughly 10-cycle rounds. TCRdb used MiXCR to reprocess the multiplex PCR reads, holding one entry per CDR3 protein. The repertoire holds about 78,000 distinct CDR3 sequences, about 70% seen once, with about 27% in the top ten. CDR1 and CDR2 from the germline V gene are SGHAT and FQNNGV. This CDR3 contains 14 residues. The roughly 17-31 mg bulk tissue piece was not sorted before simultaneous RNA and DNA extraction. Patients had primary liver carcinoma treated by surgical resection.

The sample consisted of liver tumor tissue from sampling region 4. As to subset: tumor region T4, right-lateral pole. This sequence joins TRBV11-2 and TRBJ2-3; a weak D match, TRBD2 (6 bases). This TCR was recovered from a man aged 35 to 55 with primary liver carcinoma and hepatitis B virus infection. CDR3 sequence: CAGGPWEPADAQYF. The CDR3 region has the DNA TGTGCCGGAGGGCCATGGGAGCCCGCAGATGCGCAGTATTTT.